Here is one T cell receptor (beta chain) with its context. Its target is not known. The missing conserved phenylalanine or tryptophan at the end of this CDR3 makes a read error likely. The data belong to a study of CD8+CD57+ T cells in acquired aplastic anemia. Study findings and constraints: Significance was not reached for CD8+ Simpson's diversity between patients and controls. Overlap between patients and controls comprised about 28 CD8+ CDR3 sequences.

Template material for TCR beta VDJ and CDR3 profiling consisted of genomic DNA. Each CDR3 protein gets one entry after TCRdb re-called the reads with MiXCR. The table records about 190,000 distinct CDR3 sequences, approximately 50% of them present only once. Sequencing was performed on sorted CD4+, CD8+, or CD8+CD57+ T cells (not recorded which) from PBMCs. The source of this sequence is a human donor in good health, serving as a control.

DNA for the CDR3: TGCGCCAGCAGTACATGGACAGGGGTGGGTGGCTACACCTCC. As protein: CASSTWTGVGGYTS. The J gene is TRBJ1-2, the V gene TRBV10-2; 9 bases line up with TRBD1. V lost 5 bases, J lost 7 bases, and 8 bases stayed unmatched. The CDR3 contains 14 residues. Germline assignment: CDR1 WSHSY and CDR2 SAAADI.